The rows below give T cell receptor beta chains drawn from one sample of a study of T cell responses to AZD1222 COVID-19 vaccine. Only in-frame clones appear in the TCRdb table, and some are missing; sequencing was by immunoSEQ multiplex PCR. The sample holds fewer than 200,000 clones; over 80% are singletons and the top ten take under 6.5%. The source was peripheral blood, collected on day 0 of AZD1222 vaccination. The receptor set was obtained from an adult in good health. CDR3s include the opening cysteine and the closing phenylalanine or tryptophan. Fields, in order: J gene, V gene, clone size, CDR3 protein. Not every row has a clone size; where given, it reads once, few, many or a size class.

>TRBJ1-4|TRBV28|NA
CASSPPRGTNEKLFF
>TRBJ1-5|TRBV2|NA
CASNREEGQPQHF
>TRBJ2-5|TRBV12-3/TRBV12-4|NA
CASSLVGETQYF
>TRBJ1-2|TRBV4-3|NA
CASSQEGRGYGYTF
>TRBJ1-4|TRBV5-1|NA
CASSPGDRGLEKLFF
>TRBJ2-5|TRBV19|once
CASSIGTGGETQYF
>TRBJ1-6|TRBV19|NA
CASSLTGDSPLHF
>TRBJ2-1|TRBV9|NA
CASSVELAGANEQFF
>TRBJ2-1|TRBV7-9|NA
CASSPLAGGPNEQFF
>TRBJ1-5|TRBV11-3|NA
CASSLDWAALEQPQHF
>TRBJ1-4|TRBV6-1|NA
CASSEVWGNGEKLFF
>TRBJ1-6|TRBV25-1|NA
CASSELWDNSPLHF